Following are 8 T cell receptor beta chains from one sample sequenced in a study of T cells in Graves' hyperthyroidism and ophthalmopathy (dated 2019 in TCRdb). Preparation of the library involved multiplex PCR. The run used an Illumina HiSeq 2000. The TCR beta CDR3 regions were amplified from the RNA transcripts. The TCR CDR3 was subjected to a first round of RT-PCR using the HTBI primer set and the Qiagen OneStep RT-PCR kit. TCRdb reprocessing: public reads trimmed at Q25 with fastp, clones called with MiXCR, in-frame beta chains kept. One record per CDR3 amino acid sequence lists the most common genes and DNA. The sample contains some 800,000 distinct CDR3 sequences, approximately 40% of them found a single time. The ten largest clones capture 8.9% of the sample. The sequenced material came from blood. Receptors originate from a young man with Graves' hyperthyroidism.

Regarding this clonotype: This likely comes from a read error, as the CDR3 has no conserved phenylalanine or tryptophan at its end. The CDR3 loop is CSALGGLNTEAFL. The DNA for the CDR3 is TGCAGCGCCCTAGGCGGGCTGAACACTGAAGCTTTCCTT. This sequence joins TRBV29-1 and TRBJ1-1; D not resolved. Looked up from germline, CDR1 is SQVTM and CDR2 is ANQGSEA. The CDR3 covers 13 residues. V lost 7 bases and J lost 0, with 12 bases in between.

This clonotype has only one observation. The CDR3: CASSQSPDYNEQFF. The CDR3 DNA follows: TGTGCCAGCAGCCAAAGTCCGGACTACAATGAGCAGTTCTTC. The rearrangement uses TRBV7-6 and TRBJ2-7; D not certain. The tail of the sequence fits TRBJ2-1 better, so the J call may be wrong. Germline V gene sequence: CDR1 SGHVS, CDR2 FNYEAQ. CDR3 length: 14 amino acids.

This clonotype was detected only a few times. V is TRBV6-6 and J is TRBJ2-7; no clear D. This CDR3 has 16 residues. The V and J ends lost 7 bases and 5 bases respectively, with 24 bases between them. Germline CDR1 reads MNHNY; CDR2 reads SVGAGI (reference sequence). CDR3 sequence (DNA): TGTGCCAGCACCCACTCGATAGGGCTCCGGGCCGACGAGCAGTACTTC. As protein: CASTHSIGLRADEQYF.

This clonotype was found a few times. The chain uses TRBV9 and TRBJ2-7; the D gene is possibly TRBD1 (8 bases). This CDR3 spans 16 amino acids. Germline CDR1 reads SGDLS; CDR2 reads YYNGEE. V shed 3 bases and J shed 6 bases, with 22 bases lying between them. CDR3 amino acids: CASSAGQGGGIGEQYF. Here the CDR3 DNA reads TGTGCCAGCAGCGCAGGACAGGGCGGGGGTATAGGCGAGCAGTACTTC.

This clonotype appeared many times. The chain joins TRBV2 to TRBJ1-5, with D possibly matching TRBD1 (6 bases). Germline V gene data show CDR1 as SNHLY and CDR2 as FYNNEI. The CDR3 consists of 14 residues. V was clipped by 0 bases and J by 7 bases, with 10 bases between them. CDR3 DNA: TGTGCCAGCAGTGAAGCGGGGGGGCGGCAGCCCCAGCATTTT. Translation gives CASSEAGGRQPQHF.

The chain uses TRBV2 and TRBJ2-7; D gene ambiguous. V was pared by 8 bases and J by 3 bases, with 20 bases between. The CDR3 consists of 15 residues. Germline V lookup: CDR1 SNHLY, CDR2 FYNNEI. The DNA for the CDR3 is TGTGCCAGCCAAGTGCAAACGTCTCCGGGCTACGAGCAGTACTTC. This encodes CASQVQTSPGYEQYF.

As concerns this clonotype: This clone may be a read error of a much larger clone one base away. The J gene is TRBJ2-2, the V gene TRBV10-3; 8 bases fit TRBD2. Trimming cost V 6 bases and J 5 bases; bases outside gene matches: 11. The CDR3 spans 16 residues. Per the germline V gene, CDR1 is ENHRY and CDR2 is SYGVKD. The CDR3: CAISSAGEDRTGELFF. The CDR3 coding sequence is TGTGCCATCAGCTCAGCGGGAGAAGACAGAACCGGGGAGCTGTTTTTT.

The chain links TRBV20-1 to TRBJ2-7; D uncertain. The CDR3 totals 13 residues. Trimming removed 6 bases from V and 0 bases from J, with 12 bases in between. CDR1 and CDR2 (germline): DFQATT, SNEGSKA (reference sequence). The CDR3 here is CSARTASSYEQYF. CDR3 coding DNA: TGCAGTGCAAGGACCGCGAGCTCCTACGAGCAGTACTTC.